These T cell receptor beta chains were read from a single sample in a study. Only in-frame clones appear in the TCRdb table, and some are missing; sequencing was by immunoSEQ multiplex PCR. This table holds some 70,000 clones, 80% to 95% found once. Sample: PBMCs. These receptors all stem from a man aged 35-49 years with rheumatoid arthritis. CDR3s include the opening cysteine and the closing phenylalanine or tryptophan. D genes are given only for firm matches. Clone size, where shown, is once, few, many, or a class for clones that have expanded.

TRBV18	TRBJ1-2	NA	NA	TGTGCCAGCTCCTATATAACGGGAGCGAACTATGGCTACACCTTC	CASSYITGANYGYTF
TRBV29-1	TRBJ2-5	NA	TRBD1	TGCAGCGTTCGACAGGGCCAAGAGACCCAGTACTTC	CSVRQGQETQYF
TRBV25-1	TRBJ1-6	NA	NA	TGTGCCAGCAGTGAGAGGTACAATTCACCCCTCCACTTT	CASSERYNSPLHF
TRBV24-1	TRBJ2-6	NA	NA	TGTGCCACCAGTGTCGGGGCCGCGGGGGCCAACGTCCTGACTTTC	CATSVGAAGANVLTF
TRBV6-6	TRBJ1-3	NA	NA	TGTGCCAGCAGCTTTTCACCTCCAGTGGACACCATATATTTT	CASSFSPPVDTIYF
TRBV6-1	TRBJ1-2	NA	NA	TGTGCCAGCAGTGAATACCAGGGCGCTAACTATGGCTACACCTTC	CASSEYQGANYGYTF
TRBV18	TRBJ2-1	NA	TRBD2	TGTGCCAGCTCACCACGTCCCCGGCGGGAGGCCAACAATGAGCAGTTCTTC	CASSPRPRREANNEQFF
TRBV7-3	TRBJ1-1	NA	NA	TGTGCCAGCAGCGTCGGACCGAACACTGAAGCTTTCTTT	CASSVGPNTEAFF
TRBV3-1/TRBV3-2	TRBJ1-6	NA	NA	TGTGCCAGCAGCCAAGAAACCCCAGTTGCCAATTCACCCCTCCACTTT	CASSQETPVANSPLHF
TRBV12-3/TRBV12-4	TRBJ1-2	once	NA	TGTGCCAGCAGCCCCGGGGTCTATGGCTACACCTTC	CASSPGVYGYTF
TRBV6-2/TRBV6-3	TRBJ2-7	NA	TRBD2	TGTGCCAGCAGTTACGACCCTAGCGGGAGGTACGAGCAGTACTTC	CASSYDPSGRYEQYF